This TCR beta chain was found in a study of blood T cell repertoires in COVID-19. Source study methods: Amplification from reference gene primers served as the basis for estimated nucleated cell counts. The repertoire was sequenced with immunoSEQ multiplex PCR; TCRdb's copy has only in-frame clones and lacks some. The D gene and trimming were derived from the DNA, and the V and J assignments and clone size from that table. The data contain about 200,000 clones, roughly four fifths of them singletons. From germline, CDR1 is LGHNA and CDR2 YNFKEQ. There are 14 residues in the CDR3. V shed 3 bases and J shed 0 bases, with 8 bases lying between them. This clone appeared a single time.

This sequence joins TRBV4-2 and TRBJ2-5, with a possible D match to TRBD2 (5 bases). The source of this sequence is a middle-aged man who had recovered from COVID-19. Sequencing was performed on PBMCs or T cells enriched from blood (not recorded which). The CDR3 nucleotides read TGTGCCAGCAGCCATGACGGGAACCAAGAGACCCAGTACTTC. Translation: CASSHDGNQETQYF.